A selection of T cell receptor beta chains follows, all from one sample in a study of identical twins. TCRdb reprocessed the 5' RACE reads via MiXCR and lists one record per CDR3 protein. The profile shows 1.5 million or so distinct CDR3 sequences, under 35% of them singletons. Input material: cord blood. The origin of the receptors is a newborn girl in good health. The CDR3 runs from the conserved cysteine through the conserved F or W. D genes are given only for firm matches. Expanded clones are given a class, and other clones once, few, many or no size at all.

d_call	clone_size	v_call	j_call	cdr3_nt	cdr3_aa
.	few	TRBV6-2/TRBV6-3	TRBJ2-3	TGTGCCAGCCGCAGGGGCGCAGATACGCAGTATTTT	CASRRGADTQYF
TRBD2	few	TRBV4-1	TRBJ2-1	TGCGCCAGCAGCCAAGCCCCGACTAGCGGGGGGGCGAATGAGCAGTTCTTC	CASSQAPTSGGANEQFF
.	few	TRBV20-1	TRBJ2-7	TGCAGTGCTAGAGATTGGGGACTCCCCTACGAGCAGTACTTC	CSARDWGLPYEQYF
.	.	TRBV5-1	TRBJ2-1	TGCGCCAGCAGCTTGCGCCCTAGCGCCCAGAGCTCCTACAATGAGCAGTTCTTC	CASSLRPSAQSSYNEQFF
.	few	TRBV7-2	TRBJ2-2	TGTGCCAGCAGCTTACCCCCTCTTTGGGAGCTGTTTTTT	CASSLPPLWELFF
TRBD2	.	TRBV29-1	TRBJ2-7	TGCAGCGTAATAGCGGGAGGGGGCTACGAGCAGTACTTC	CSVIAGGGYEQYF
TRBD2	.	TRBV2	TRBJ2-7	TGTGCCAGCAGTGGTGGACTAGCGGGAGGTTACGAGCAGTACTTC	CASSGGLAGGYEQYF
TRBD2	few	TRBV12-3/TRBV12-4	TRBJ2-7	TGTGCCAGTATTAGCGGGGGGGCGCGGAATGAGCAGTACTTC	CASISGGARNEQYF
TRBD1	few	TRBV20-1	TRBJ1-4	TGCAGTGCTAGCCTGACAGGGCGAAATGAAAAACTGTTTTTT	CSASLTGRNEKLFF
TRBD2	few	TRBV20-1	TRBJ2-7	TGCAGTGCTAGTGACCCCGGACTAGCGGACTACGAGCAGTACTTC	CSASDPGLADYEQYF
.	few	TRBV20-1	TRBJ2-7	TGCAGTGCTAGAGACGTAGGGAGGAGCTCCTACGAGCAGTACTTC	CSARDVGRSSYEQYF
.	few	TRBV2	TRBJ2-4	TGTGCCAGCAGTGGGCATGGTGTTACCAAAAACATTCAGTACTTC	CASSGHGVTKNIQYF
.	few	TRBV20-1	TRBJ2-7	TGCAGTGCTAGAGACAGCGGAGCTTTGATGTACGAGCAGTACTTC	CSARDSGALMYEQYF
.	.	TRBV2	TRBJ2-5	TGTGCCAGCCTTGGGCCGGAGACCCAGTACTTC	CASLGPETQYF
.	few	TRBV5-6	TRBJ2-3	TGTGCCAGCAGCTACAGAAGTGTCACAGATACGCAGTATTTT	CASSYRSVTDTQYF
.	many	TRBV12-3/TRBV12-4	TRBJ1-5	TGTGCCAGCAGCACAAGCAGCAATCAGCCCCAGCATTTT	CASSTSSNQPQHF
.	.	TRBV4-2	TRBJ2-1	TGTGCCAGCAGCCATCCCGGGGACGGGGGCAATGAGCAGTTCTTC	CASSHPGDGGNEQFF
.	.	TRBV20-1	TRBJ1-1	TGCAGTGCTAGATTTACAGGGATGAACACTGAAGCTTTCTTT	CSARFTGMNTEAFF
TRBD1	once	TRBV28	TRBJ1-2	TGTGCCAGCAGGCCACAGGGGCCACTTGAGGGCTACACCTTC	CASRPQGPLEGYTF
TRBD1	.	TRBV20-1	TRBJ1-4	TGCAGTGCCTCCTTAGAGTTCCAGGGGGCTGGAAAACTGTTTTTT	CSASLEFQGAGKLFF
.	.	TRBV27	TRBJ2-5	TGTGCCAGCAAAAACGGACGGAGCTCCTACAATGAGCAGTACTTC	CASKNGRSSYNEQYF
TRBD1	few	TRBV5-1	TRBJ2-3	TGCGCCAGTCGGACAGGGGATGGTACAGATACGCAGTATTTT	CASRTGDGTDTQYF
TRBD1	.	TRBV7-7	TRBJ1-4	TGTGCCAGCTCGACAGGGTTGTCCGAAAAACTGTTTTTT	CASSTGLSEKLFF
TRBD2	few	TRBV20-1	TRBJ2-7	TGCAGTGCTAGAGGAGGTCTAGGACTAGTCCCCTACGAGCAGTACTTC	CSARGGLGLVPYEQYF
TRBD2	.	TRBV4-1	TRBJ2-7	TGCGCCAGCAGCCAAGTTGAGCGGGGTTCCTACGAGCAGTACTTC	CASSQVERGSYEQYF
TRBD1	.	TRBV20-1	TRBJ1-3	TGCAGTGCTAGGGGGGACAGGGTAAACACCATATATTTT	CSARGDRVNTIYF
TRBD1	.	TRBV6-1	TRBJ2-1	TGTGCCAGCAGCCGGACAGGGGGTGGGTCCTACAATGAGCAGTTCTTC	CASSRTGGGSYNEQFF
TRBD2	few	TRBV27	TRBJ2-1	TGTGCCAGCAGGGGACTAGCGGGGTTTTTCTACAATGAGCAGTTCTTC	CASRGLAGFFYNEQFF
.	.	TRBV7-9	TRBJ2-1	TGTGCCAGCAGTTCCCGCAGGTCCCCTACAAACAATGAGCAGTTCTTC	CASSSRRSPTNNEQFF
.	few	TRBV7-2	TRBJ1-6	TGTGCCAGCAGCTTAGTTTACCCAGGGGTTGGTAATTCACCCCTCCACTTT	CASSLVYPGVGNSPLHF
.	.	TRBV28	TRBJ2-7	TGTGCCAGCAGTTTATCGCTGGGGGGACTCTCACGTGTTGAGCAGTACTTC	CASSLSLGGLSRVEQYF
TRBD2	.	TRBV10-1	TRBJ2-1	TGCGCCAGCAGTGATTCTCGGGGGTCCCGGACTAGCTGTTATAATGAGCAGTTCTTC	CASSDSRGSRTSCYNEQFF
.	few	TRBV6-5	TRBJ1-4	TGTGCCAGCAGTTTACCCCTGGGGGCTGGTGAAAAACTGTTTTTT	CASSLPLGAGEKLFF
TRBD2	many	TRBV12-3/TRBV12-4	TRBJ2-3	TGTGCCAGCAGTACCCAGCGGGGGAGCACAGATACGCAGTATTTT	CASSTQRGSTDTQYF
TRBD2	once	TRBV14	TRBJ2-1	TGTGCCAGCAGCCAAGATAGGACTAGCGTAGCTGGCAACAATGCGCAGTTCTTC	CASSQDRTSVAGNNAQFF
.	.	TRBV6-6	TRBJ2-7	TGTGCCAGCAGTTCACCCGCTCCCTACAATGAGCAGTACTTC	CASSSPAPYNEQYF
TRBD2	.	TRBV20-1	TRBJ2-3	TGCAGTGCTGTTAGCGGGTTTAGCACAGATACGCAGTATTTT	CSAVSGFSTDTQYF
.	few	TRBV2	TRBJ1-2	TGTGCCAGCAGTGGAAGGGTCGGCTATGGCTACACCTTC	CASSGRVGYGYTF
.	.	TRBV25-1	TRBJ2-5	TGTGCCAGCAGTGAAAGGGACAACCAAGAGACCCAGTACTTC	CASSERDNQETQYF
.	.	TRBV20-1	TRBJ2-1	TGCAGTGCTAGAGATTCTCACAGGGCCTGGGAAACCTACGAGCAGTTCTTC	CSARDSHRAWETYEQFF
TRBD2	.	TRBV5-1	TRBJ2-1	TGCGCCAGCAGCTTGGCACTAGCGGGGGGTAACAATGAGCTGTTCTTC	CASSLALAGGNNELFF